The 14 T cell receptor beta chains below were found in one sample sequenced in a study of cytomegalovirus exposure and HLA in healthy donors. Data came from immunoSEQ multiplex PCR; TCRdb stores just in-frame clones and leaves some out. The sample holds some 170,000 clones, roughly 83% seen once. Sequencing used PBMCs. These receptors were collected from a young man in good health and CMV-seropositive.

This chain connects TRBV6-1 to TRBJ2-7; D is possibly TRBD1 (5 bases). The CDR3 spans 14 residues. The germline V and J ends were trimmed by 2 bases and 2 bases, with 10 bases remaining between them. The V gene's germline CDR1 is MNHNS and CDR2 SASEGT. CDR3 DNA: TGTGCCAGCAGTGAAAAGGGGTCCCCCTACGAGCAGTACTTC. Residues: CASSEKGSPYEQYF.

CDR3 nucleotides: TGTGCCAGCAGTGAATGGGGGGGCCTTGAAGCTTTCTTT. This sequence encodes CASSEWGGLEAFF. The chain recombines TRBV6-1 with TRBJ1-1; tentative D call: TRBD1 (6 bases). This CDR3 region has 13 residues. Germline V gene data show CDR1 as MNHNS and CDR2 as SASEGT. Trimming pared 2 bases from V and 7 bases from J, leaving 11 bases between.

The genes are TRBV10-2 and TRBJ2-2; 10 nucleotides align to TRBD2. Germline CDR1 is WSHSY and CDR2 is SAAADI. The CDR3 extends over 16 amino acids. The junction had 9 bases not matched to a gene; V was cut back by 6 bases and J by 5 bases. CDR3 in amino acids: CASRIVAGGGTGELFF. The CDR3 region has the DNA TGCGCCAGCAGGATCGTAGCGGGAGGAGGTACCGGGGAGCTGTTTTTT.

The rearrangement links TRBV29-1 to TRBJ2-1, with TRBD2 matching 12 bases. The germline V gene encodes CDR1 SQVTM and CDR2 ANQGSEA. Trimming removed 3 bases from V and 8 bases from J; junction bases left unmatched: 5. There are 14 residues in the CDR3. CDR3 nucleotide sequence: TGCAGCGTTGACGGACTAGCGGGAATCTATGAGCAGTTCTTC. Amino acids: CSVDGLAGIYEQFF.

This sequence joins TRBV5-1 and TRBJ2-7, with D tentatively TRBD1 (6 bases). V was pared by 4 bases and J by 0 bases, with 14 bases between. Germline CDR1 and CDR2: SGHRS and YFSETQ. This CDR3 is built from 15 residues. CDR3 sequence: CASSEGGSGSYEQYF. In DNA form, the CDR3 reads TGCGCCAGCAGCGAAGGGGGATCCGGCTCCTACGAGCAGTACTTC.

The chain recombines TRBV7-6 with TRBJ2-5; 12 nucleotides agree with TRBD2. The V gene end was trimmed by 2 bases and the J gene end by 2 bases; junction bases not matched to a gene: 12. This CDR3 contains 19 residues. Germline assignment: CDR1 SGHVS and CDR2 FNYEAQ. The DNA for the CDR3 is TGTGCCAGCAGCTTACTCAGGCCACTAGCGGGAGGAGGGCAAGAGACCCAGTACTTC. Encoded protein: CASSLLRPLAGGGQETQYF. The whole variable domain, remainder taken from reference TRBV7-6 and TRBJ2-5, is GAGVSQSPRYKVTKRGQDVALRCDPISGHVSLYWYRQALGQGPEFLTYFNYEAQQDKSGLPNDRFSAERPEGSISTLTIQRTEQRDSAMYRCASSLLRPLAGGGQETQYFGPGTRLLVL.

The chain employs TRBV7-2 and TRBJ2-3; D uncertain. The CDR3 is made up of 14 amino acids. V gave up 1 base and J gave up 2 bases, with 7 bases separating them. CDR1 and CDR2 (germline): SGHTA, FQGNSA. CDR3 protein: CASSLERYTDTQYF. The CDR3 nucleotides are TGTGCCAGCAGCTTAGAGCGCTACACAGATACGCAGTATTTT.

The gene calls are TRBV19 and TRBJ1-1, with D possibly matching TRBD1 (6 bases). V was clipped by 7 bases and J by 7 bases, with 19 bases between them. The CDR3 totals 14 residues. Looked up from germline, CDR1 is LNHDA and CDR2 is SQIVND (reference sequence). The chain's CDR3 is CASTLGGVKDEAFF. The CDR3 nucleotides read TGTGCCAGTACCCTAGGGGGGGTAAAGGATGAAGCTTTCTTT.

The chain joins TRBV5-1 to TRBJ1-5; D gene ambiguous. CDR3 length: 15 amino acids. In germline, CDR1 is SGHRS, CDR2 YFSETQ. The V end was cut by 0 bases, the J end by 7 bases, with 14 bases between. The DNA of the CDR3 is TGCGCCAGCAGCTTGGGGGCGGGAGGGCACCAGCCCCAGCATTTT. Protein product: CASSLGAGGHQPQHF. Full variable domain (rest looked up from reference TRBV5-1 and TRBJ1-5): KAGVTQTPRYLIKTRGQQVTLSCSPISGHRSVSWYQQTPGQGLQFLFEYFSETQRNKGNFPGRFSGRQFSNSRSEMNVSTLELGDSALYLCASSLGAGGHQPQHFGDGTRLSIL.

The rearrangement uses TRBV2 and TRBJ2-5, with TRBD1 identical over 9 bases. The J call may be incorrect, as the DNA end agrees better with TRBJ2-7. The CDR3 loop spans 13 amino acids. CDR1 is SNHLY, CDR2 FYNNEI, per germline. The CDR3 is CASTGQGIGEQYF. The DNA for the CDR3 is TGTGCCAGCACGGGACAGGGTATTGGCGAGCAGTACTTC.

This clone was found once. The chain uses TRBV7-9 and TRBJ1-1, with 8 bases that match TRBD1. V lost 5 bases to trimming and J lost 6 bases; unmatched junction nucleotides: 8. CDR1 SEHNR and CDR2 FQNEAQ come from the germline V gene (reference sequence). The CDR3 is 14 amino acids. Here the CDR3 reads CASSPRTGYPEAFF. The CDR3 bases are TGTGCCAGCAGCCCGCGGACAGGGTACCCTGAAGCTTTCTTT.

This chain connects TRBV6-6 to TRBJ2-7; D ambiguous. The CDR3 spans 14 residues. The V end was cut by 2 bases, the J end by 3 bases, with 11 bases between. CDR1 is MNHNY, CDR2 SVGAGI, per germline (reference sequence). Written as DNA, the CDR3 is TGTGCCAGCAGTTACGGCGCAGGATACTACGAGCAGTACTTC. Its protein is CASSYGAGYYEQYF.

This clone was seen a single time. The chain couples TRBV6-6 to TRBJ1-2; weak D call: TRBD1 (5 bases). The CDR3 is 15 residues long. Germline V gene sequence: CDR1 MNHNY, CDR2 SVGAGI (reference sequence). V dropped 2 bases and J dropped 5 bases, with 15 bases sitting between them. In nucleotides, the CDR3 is TGTGCCAGCAGTTACGGGTCGGGACTCTCGTATGGCTACACCTTC. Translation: CASSYGSGLSYGYTF.

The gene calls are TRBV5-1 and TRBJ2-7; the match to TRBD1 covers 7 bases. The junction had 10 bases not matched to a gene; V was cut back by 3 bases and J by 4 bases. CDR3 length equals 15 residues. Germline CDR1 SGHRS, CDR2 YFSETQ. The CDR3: CASSSEPGQPYEQYF. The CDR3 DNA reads TGCGCCAGCAGCTCCGAGCCGGGACAGCCATACGAGCAGTACTTC.